A selection of T cell receptor beta chains follows, all from one sample in a study of cytomegalovirus exposure and HLA in healthy donors. Produced via immunoSEQ multiplex PCR; TCRdb's table is partial and in-frame only. The sample holds some 230,000 clones; 75% to 95% are singletons and the top ten take approximately 1%. Sample: PBMCs. Receptors were obtained from a woman under 30 in good health and CMV-seronegative. The CDR3 runs from the conserved cysteine through the conserved F or W. Each record gives: J gene, CDR3 length, D gene, clone size, V gene, CDR3 protein, CDR3 DNA. The D gene is left open where the match is weak. For some rows the clone size is stated as once, few or many, or as a class when expanded; others skip it.

j_call: TRBJ1-1
cdr3_length: 17
d_call: TRBD1
clone_size: -
v_call: TRBV5-1
cdr3_aa: CASSPVPGQGAGTEAFF
cdr3_nt: TGCGCCAGCAGCCCAGTCCCGGGACAGGGGGCGGGCACTGAAGCTTTCTTT

j_call: TRBJ2-1
cdr3_length: 16
d_call: TRBD2
clone_size: -
v_call: TRBV2
cdr3_aa: CASSEVKVAGYNEQFF
cdr3_nt: TGTGCCAGCAGTGAAGTGAAGGTAGCGGGCTACAATGAGCAGTTCTTC

j_call: TRBJ2-5
cdr3_length: 12
d_call: -
clone_size: -
v_call: TRBV5-1
cdr3_aa: CASSLGAETQYF
cdr3_nt: TGCGCCAGCAGCTTGGGGGCCGAGACCCAGTACTTC

j_call: TRBJ2-3
cdr3_length: 14
d_call: TRBD2
clone_size: -
v_call: TRBV2
cdr3_aa: CASKAGHSTDTQYF
cdr3_nt: TGTGCCAGCAAAGCGGGGCATAGCACAGATACGCAGTATTTT

j_call: TRBJ1-5
cdr3_length: 13
d_call: -
clone_size: -
v_call: TRBV11-2
cdr3_aa: CASSLDWSQPQHF
cdr3_nt: TGTGCCAGCAGCTTAGATTGGAGTCAGCCCCAGCATTTT

j_call: TRBJ1-1
cdr3_length: 16
d_call: -
clone_size: -
v_call: TRBV7-9
cdr3_aa: CASSLRGERSGTEAFF
cdr3_nt: TGTGCCAGCAGCTTACGAGGTGAGAGGTCCGGCACTGAAGCTTTCTTT

j_call: TRBJ2-7
cdr3_length: 18
d_call: TRBD2
clone_size: -
v_call: TRBV5-1
cdr3_aa: CASSSGTSGNSLTYEQYF
cdr3_nt: TGCGCCAGCAGCTCCGGGACTAGCGGGAACAGCCTAACCTACGAGCAGTACTTC

j_call: TRBJ1-1
cdr3_length: 16
d_call: TRBD1
clone_size: -
v_call: TRBV5-1
cdr3_aa: CASSPGTGPERGEAFF
cdr3_nt: TGCGCCAGCAGCCCCGGGACAGGGCCCGAACGAGGTGAAGCTTTCTTT

j_call: TRBJ2-2
cdr3_length: 13
d_call: -
clone_size: -
v_call: TRBV7-7
cdr3_aa: CASSLERGGELFF
cdr3_nt: TGTGCCAGCAGCCTTGAGCGCGGCGGGGAGCTGTTTTTT

j_call: TRBJ2-5
cdr3_length: 16
d_call: TRBD1
clone_size: -
v_call: TRBV2
cdr3_aa: CASSDQQGKLGETQYF
cdr3_nt: TGTGCCAGCAGTGACCAACAGGGGAAGTTGGGAGAGACCCAGTACTTC

j_call: TRBJ2-7
cdr3_length: 16
d_call: TRBD2
clone_size: -
v_call: TRBV7-9
cdr3_aa: CASSQVVREDSYEQYF
cdr3_nt: TGTGCCAGCAGCCAAGTCGTTCGGGAGGACTCCTACGAGCAGTACTTC

j_call: TRBJ1-6
cdr3_length: 13
d_call: -
clone_size: -
v_call: TRBV19
cdr3_aa: CASSTPLPSPLHF
cdr3_nt: TGTGCCAGTAGTACCCCGCTACCGTCACCCCTCCACTTT

j_call: TRBJ2-2
cdr3_length: 21
d_call: -
clone_size: once
v_call: TRBV30
cdr3_aa: CAWSVYFSVGGAQRATGELFF
cdr3_nt: TGTGCCTGGAGTGTATATTTTTCGGTTGGGGGGGCCCAGAGGGCCACCGGGGAGCTGTTTTTT

j_call: TRBJ2-1
cdr3_length: 17
d_call: -
clone_size: -
v_call: TRBV7-2
cdr3_aa: CASSPFPLGSSYNEQFF
cdr3_nt: TGTGCCAGCAGCCCTTTTCCATTAGGGAGCTCCTACAATGAGCAGTTCTTC

j_call: TRBJ2-7
cdr3_length: 15
d_call: TRBD2
clone_size: -
v_call: TRBV9
cdr3_aa: CASSVGLAVDYEQYF
cdr3_nt: TGTGCCAGCAGCGTCGGACTAGCGGTCGACTACGAGCAGTACTTC

j_call: TRBJ2-7
cdr3_length: 15
d_call: TRBD2
clone_size: -
v_call: TRBV9
cdr3_aa: CASSVDASGIDEQYF
cdr3_nt: TGTGCCAGCAGCGTAGATGCCAGCGGGATCGACGAGCAGTACTTC

j_call: TRBJ1-1
cdr3_length: 15
d_call: TRBD1
clone_size: -
v_call: TRBV30
cdr3_aa: CAWSGTGELATEAFF
cdr3_nt: TGTGCCTGGAGTGGAACAGGGGAGTTGGCCACTGAAGCTTTCTTT

j_call: TRBJ2-7
cdr3_length: 20
d_call: -
clone_size: -
v_call: TRBV5-1
cdr3_aa: CASSFRGGGSTSVLPYEQYF
cdr3_nt: TGCGCCAGCAGCTTTAGGGGGGGCGGGAGTACCTCCGTTCTACCCTACGAGCAGTACTTC

j_call: TRBJ1-2
cdr3_length: 15
d_call: -
clone_size: -
v_call: TRBV25-1
cdr3_aa: CASSPAGGRSGGYTF
cdr3_nt: TGTGCCAGCAGCCCAGCGGGGGGGCGTTCAGGAGGCTACACCTTC

j_call: TRBJ2-3
cdr3_length: 17
d_call: TRBD2
clone_size: -
v_call: TRBV19
cdr3_aa: CASSIKAGGTSTDTQYF
cdr3_nt: TGTGCCAGTAGTATCAAAGCGGGGGGTACTAGCACAGATACGCAGTATTTT

j_call: TRBJ2-1
cdr3_length: 15
d_call: -
clone_size: -
v_call: TRBV19
cdr3_aa: CASSIGADPYNEQFF
cdr3_nt: TGTGCCAGTAGTATTGGGGCGGATCCCTACAATGAGCAGTTCTTC

j_call: TRBJ2-5
cdr3_length: 15
d_call: -
clone_size: -
v_call: TRBV2
cdr3_aa: CASLEGRRPKETQYF
cdr3_nt: TGTGCCAGCTTGGAGGGCCGACGGCCAAAAGAGACCCAGTACTTC

j_call: TRBJ2-3
cdr3_length: 15
d_call: TRBD2
clone_size: -
v_call: TRBV5-1
cdr3_aa: CASSPLAGVLDTQYF
cdr3_nt: TGCGCCAGCAGCCCGCTAGCGGGAGTACTGGATACGCAGTATTTT

j_call: TRBJ1-5
cdr3_length: 14
d_call: -
clone_size: -
v_call: TRBV27
cdr3_aa: CASSNRGGNQPQHF
cdr3_nt: TGTGCCAGCTCTAACCGGGGGGGCAATCAGCCCCAGCATTTT

j_call: TRBJ2-7
cdr3_length: 14
d_call: -
clone_size: -
v_call: TRBV7-8
cdr3_aa: CASSPLDGAYEQYF
cdr3_nt: TGTGCCAGCAGCCCACTCGACGGGGCCTACGAGCAGTACTTC

j_call: TRBJ2-5
cdr3_length: 15
d_call: TRBD1
clone_size: -
v_call: TRBV14
cdr3_aa: CASSQNRGLQETQYF
cdr3_nt: TGTGCCAGCAGCCAGAACAGGGGCCTCCAAGAGACCCAGTACTTC

j_call: TRBJ2-7
cdr3_length: 14
d_call: TRBD1
clone_size: -
v_call: TRBV18
cdr3_aa: CASSLGQGQYEQYF
cdr3_nt: TGTGCCAGCTCGCTAGGACAGGGCCAATACGAGCAGTACTTC

j_call: TRBJ1-1
cdr3_length: 13
d_call: TRBD1
clone_size: -
v_call: TRBV19
cdr3_aa: CASSRTGGSEAFF
cdr3_nt: TGTGCCAGTAGTAGAACAGGGGGCAGCGAAGCTTTCTTT

j_call: TRBJ1-5
cdr3_length: 17
d_call: TRBD1
clone_size: -
v_call: TRBV7-6
cdr3_aa: CASSLGPGGPSNQPQHF
cdr3_nt: TGTGCCAGCAGCTTAGGCCCAGGGGGACCCTCCAATCAGCCCCAGCATTTT

j_call: TRBJ1-2
cdr3_length: 12
d_call: -
clone_size: -
v_call: TRBV30
cdr3_aa: CAWSVRQRGYTF
cdr3_nt: TGTGCCTGGAGTGTACGACAGAGGGGCTACACCTTC

j_call: TRBJ2-1
cdr3_length: 15
d_call: TRBD2
clone_size: -
v_call: TRBV6-5
cdr3_aa: CASSPPPGLAREQFF
cdr3_nt: TGTGCCAGCAGTCCTCCACCGGGACTAGCACGGGAGCAGTTCTTC

j_call: TRBJ2-3
cdr3_length: 14
d_call: -
clone_size: -
v_call: TRBV10-2
cdr3_aa: CASRGSGSTDTQYF
cdr3_nt: TGCGCCAGCAGAGGCTCCGGGAGCACAGATACGCAGTATTTT

j_call: TRBJ2-2
cdr3_length: 17
d_call: -
clone_size: -
v_call: TRBV5-6
cdr3_aa: CASSYKPGLRNTGELFF
cdr3_nt: TGTGCCAGCAGCTATAAGCCGGGACTCAGGAACACCGGGGAGCTGTTTTTT

j_call: TRBJ2-7
cdr3_length: 17
d_call: TRBD2
clone_size: -
v_call: TRBV4-1
cdr3_aa: CASSQDLFIAGHYEQYF
cdr3_nt: TGCGCCAGCAGCCAAGATTTGTTCATAGCGGGGCACTACGAGCAGTACTTC

j_call: TRBJ2-5
cdr3_length: 16
d_call: TRBD1
clone_size: -
v_call: TRBV5-1
cdr3_aa: CASSLAGRGREETQYF
cdr3_nt: TGCGCCAGCAGCTTGGCGGGCAGGGGGCGAGAAGAGACCCAGTACTTC

j_call: TRBJ1-5
cdr3_length: 13
d_call: TRBD1
clone_size: -
v_call: TRBV6-5
cdr3_aa: CASSYPGRGQLIF
cdr3_nt: TGTGCCAGCAGTTACCCTGGCAGGGGGCAATTGATTTTT

j_call: TRBJ1-5
cdr3_length: 17
d_call: TRBD1
clone_size: -
v_call: TRBV28
cdr3_aa: CASSKDRGAISNQPQHF
cdr3_nt: TGTGCCAGCAGCAAGGACAGGGGCGCAATAAGCAATCAGCCCCAGCATTTT

j_call: TRBJ2-7
cdr3_length: 18
d_call: TRBD2
clone_size: -
v_call: TRBV9
cdr3_aa: CASSDGLAGGINVLEQYF
cdr3_nt: TGTGCCAGCAGCGACGGACTAGCGGGAGGAATCAATGTGCTCGAGCAGTACTTC

j_call: TRBJ2-7
cdr3_length: 13
d_call: TRBD1
clone_size: few
v_call: TRBV27
cdr3_aa: CASRNTGVREQYF
cdr3_nt: TGTGCCAGCAGAAATACAGGGGTCCGAGAGCAGTACTTC

j_call: TRBJ2-7
cdr3_length: 13
d_call: -
clone_size: -
v_call: TRBV12-2
cdr3_aa: CASRPKRIGEQYF
cdr3_nt: TGTGCAAGTCGCCCCAAACGTATCGGCGAGCAGTACTTC

j_call: TRBJ2-1
cdr3_length: 15
d_call: TRBD2
clone_size: few
v_call: TRBV9
cdr3_aa: CASTVGGRGYNEQFF
cdr3_nt: TGTGCCAGCACCGTGGGCGGGAGGGGCTACAATGAGCAGTTCTTC

j_call: TRBJ1-1
cdr3_length: 13
d_call: TRBD1
clone_size: -
v_call: TRBV6-6
cdr3_aa: CASTLLDRGEAFF
cdr3_nt: TGTGCCAGCACCCTCTTGGACAGGGGAGAGGCTTTCTTT

j_call: TRBJ1-1
cdr3_length: 13
d_call: -
clone_size: -
v_call: TRBV5-4
cdr3_aa: CASTPRSGTEAFF
cdr3_nt: TGTGCCAGCACCCCGCGGAGTGGCACTGAAGCTTTCTTT

j_call: TRBJ1-1
cdr3_length: 16
d_call: -
clone_size: once
v_call: TRBV7-9
cdr3_aa: CASSQIGPGFEGEAFF
cdr3_nt: TGTGCCAGCAGCCAAATAGGGCCCGGATTTGAGGGTGAAGCTTTCTTT

j_call: TRBJ1-2
cdr3_length: 13
d_call: -
clone_size: -
v_call: TRBV19
cdr3_aa: CASSGTSPYGYTF
cdr3_nt: TGTGCCAGTAGTGGGACTTCGCCGTATGGCTACACCTTC